This TCR beta chain was identified during a study of blood T cells in healthy people across ages. The CDR3 length is 16 residues. CDR1 is SGHKS, CDR2 YYEKEE, per germline (reference sequence). The V end was cut by 0 bases, the J end by 1 base, with 12 bases between. Together with a sample-barcoded 5' primer, a J-beta primer mix was included in a second PCR lasting roughly 7 to 11 cycles. TCRdb called the 5' RACE reads again in MiXCR, with one record for every CDR3 protein. Of 850,000 to 950,000 distinct CDR3 sequences in the sample, 25% to 30% were seen once. This clonotype was observed at least ten times.

Sequencing was performed on blood. The sequence derives from a woman older than 75 in good health. This chain connects TRBV5-5 to TRBJ2-3; D is unclear. The CDR3 coding sequence is TGTGCCAGCAGCTTGGTAGGCGGATCGGGCACAGATACGCAGTATTTT. Its translation is CASSLVGGSGTDTQYF. The complete variable domain, with remaining parts taken from reference TRBV5-5 and TRBJ2-3, reads DAGVTQSPTHLIKTRGQQVTLRCSPISGHKSVSWYQQVLGQGPQFIFQYYEKEERGRGNFPDRFSARQFPNYSSELNVNALLLGDSALYLCASSLVGGSGTDTQYFGPGTRLTVL.